The present T cell receptor (beta chain) was sequenced within a study of CD8 T cells in ankylosing spondylitis. In its sample, this clonotype was seen a few times. Antigen: not known. One entry per CDR3 protein results from TCRdb running MiXCR on the 5' RACE reads. The sample lists 310,000 or so distinct CDR3 sequences, around 18% occurring once. Study outcomes and limitations: Disease-linked clones bore a CD8+ phenotype and were relatively rare in peripheral blood.

Sequencing was performed on blood, either unsorted or a sorted T cell fraction (not recorded which). The source is a male donor with ankylosing spondylitis or in good health (not recorded which).

CDR3 nucleotides: TGTGCCAGCAGTTCGACTAGTCAGCCCCAGCATTTT. It encodes CASSSTSQPQHF. V gene TRBV28 combines with J gene TRBJ1-5; D uncertain. Germline-derived CDR1 and CDR2 are MDHEN and SYDVKM. V was pared by 4 bases and J by 6 bases, with 7 bases between. The length of the CDR3 is 12 residues.